This note documents a single T cell receptor (beta chain) sequence. What it recognizes is unknown. The data derive from a study of tumor-infiltrating lymphocytes in localized non-small cell lung cancer. Across the whole study: The cohort mixed smokers and never-smokers, several histologies, and some post-neoadjuvant-chemotherapy samples.

V was shortened by 2 bases and J by 8 bases, with 12 bases between the two germline ends. The germline V gene encodes CDR1 MNHEY and CDR2 SVGAGI. The CDR3 is 14 amino acids. Study-wide findings and caveats: Each assay used a separate piece of the same tissue.

Repertoires were generated with immunoSEQ multiplex PCR, while TCRdb's copy carries only in-frame clones and drops some. The table shows around 12,000 clones, with approximately 66% occurring only once. The source is a human donor with non-small cell lung cancer. The chain recombines TRBV6-5 with TRBJ2-2; a weak D match, TRBD2 (6 bases). The sequenced material came from lung tumor tissue. The CDR3 region is CASSYGGTLGELFF. CDR3 sequence (DNA): TGTGCCAGCAGTTACGGGGGGACGTTAGGGGAGCTGTTTTTT.